These T cell receptor beta chains were read from a single sample in a study of graft-versus-host responses after intestinal transplantation. Antigens for these TCRs are unknown. Method: immunoSEQ multiplex PCR; TCRdb's copy keeps in-frame clones and lacks some. Of roughly 120,000 clones listed, 90% to 95% are singletons. This specimen consisted of unstimulated CD4+ T cells sorted from spleen or lymph node cells, obtained before intestinal transplant. Every receptor here comes from a human donor who received an intestinal transplant. Each CDR3 is given with its conserved first and last residue. Each record gives: J gene, V gene, CDR3 protein.

j_gene: TRBJ2-5
v_gene: TRBV6-6
CDR3aa: CASRGTAMGETQYF

j_gene: TRBJ2-7
v_gene: TRBV18
CDR3aa: CASRTQGASYEQYF

j_gene: TRBJ2-3
v_gene: TRBV2
CDR3aa: CASRTRTSTDTQYF

j_gene: TRBJ1-3
v_gene: TRBV10-3
CDR3aa: CAIRTGVESGNTIYF

j_gene: TRBJ2-2
v_gene: TRBV5-1
CDR3aa: CASWTSPSTGELFF

j_gene: TRBJ1-6
v_gene: TRBV7-7
CDR3aa: CASSLVGGRGCGPLHF

j_gene: TRBJ1-3
v_gene: TRBV7-8
CDR3aa: CASSLAGSGRSGNTIYF

j_gene: TRBJ2-6
v_gene: TRBV27
CDR3aa: CASSPSGANVLTF

j_gene: TRBJ2-2
v_gene: TRBV5-1
CDR3aa: CASSLAASGARSGELFF

j_gene: TRBJ1-4
v_gene: TRBV20-1
CDR3aa: CSARVGEKLFF

j_gene: TRBJ2-1
v_gene: TRBV6-1
CDR3aa: CASSEGGVSDYNEQFF

j_gene: TRBJ1-1
v_gene: TRBV29-1
CDR3aa: CSVFRDGNTEAFF

j_gene: TRBJ2-2
v_gene: TRBV7-3
CDR3aa: CASSETSGRYTGELFF

j_gene: TRBJ1-3
v_gene: TRBV9
CDR3aa: CASSVGGPWSGNTIYF

j_gene: TRBJ1-2
v_gene: TRBV5-4
CDR3aa: CASSVRWDRVDYGYTF

j_gene: TRBJ2-5
v_gene: TRBV19
CDR3aa: CASSMGRETQYF

j_gene: TRBJ2-2
v_gene: TRBV7-3
CDR3aa: CASSLTGTSGMGELFF

j_gene: TRBJ2-7
v_gene: TRBV4-2
CDR3aa: CASSQPAGRAGRPPEQYF

j_gene: TRBJ1-3
v_gene: TRBV30
CDR3aa: CAWSRKTASGNTIYF

j_gene: TRBJ2-7
v_gene: TRBV14
CDR3aa: CASSRLEGSYEQYF

j_gene: TRBJ2-7
v_gene: TRBV20-1
CDR3aa: CSARQTYEQYF

j_gene: TRBJ2-1
v_gene: TRBV5-1
CDR3aa: CASSSGTLINEQFF

j_gene: TRBJ1-3
v_gene: TRBV7-9
CDR3aa: CASSLSPGQGNTIYF

j_gene: TRBJ2-2
v_gene: TRBV7-3
CDR3aa: CASSYAGTGNTGELFF

j_gene: TRBJ2-7
v_gene: TRBV7-2
CDR3aa: CASSLGVGRDLGGYEQYF

j_gene: TRBJ2-1
v_gene: TRBV29-1
CDR3aa: CSVEGHPLGGRVNEQFF

j_gene: TRBJ2-2
v_gene: TRBV7-7
CDR3aa: CASSSAGGNTGELFF

j_gene: TRBJ2-7
v_gene: TRBV5-6
CDR3aa: CASSLWPSGRYEQYF

j_gene: TRBJ2-1
v_gene: TRBV27
CDR3aa: CASSFRGRTYNEQFF

j_gene: TRBJ1-6
v_gene: TRBV4-1
CDR3aa: CASSRQQGSGSPLHF

j_gene: TRBJ1-2
v_gene: TRBV18
CDR3aa: CASSPEQSNYGYTF

j_gene: TRBJ2-3
v_gene: TRBV2
CDR3aa: CASSVADTQYF